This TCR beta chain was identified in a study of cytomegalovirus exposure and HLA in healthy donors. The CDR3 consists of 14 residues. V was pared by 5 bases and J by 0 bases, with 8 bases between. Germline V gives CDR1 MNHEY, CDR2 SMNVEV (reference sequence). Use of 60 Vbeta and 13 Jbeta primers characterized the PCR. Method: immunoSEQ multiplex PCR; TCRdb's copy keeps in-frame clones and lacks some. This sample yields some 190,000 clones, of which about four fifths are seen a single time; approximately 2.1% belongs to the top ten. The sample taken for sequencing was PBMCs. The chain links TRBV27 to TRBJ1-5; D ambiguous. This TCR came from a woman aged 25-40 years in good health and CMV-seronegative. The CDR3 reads CASSRENSNQPQHF. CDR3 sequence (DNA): TGTGCCAGCAGTCGGGAAAATAGCAATCAGCCCCAGCATTTT.